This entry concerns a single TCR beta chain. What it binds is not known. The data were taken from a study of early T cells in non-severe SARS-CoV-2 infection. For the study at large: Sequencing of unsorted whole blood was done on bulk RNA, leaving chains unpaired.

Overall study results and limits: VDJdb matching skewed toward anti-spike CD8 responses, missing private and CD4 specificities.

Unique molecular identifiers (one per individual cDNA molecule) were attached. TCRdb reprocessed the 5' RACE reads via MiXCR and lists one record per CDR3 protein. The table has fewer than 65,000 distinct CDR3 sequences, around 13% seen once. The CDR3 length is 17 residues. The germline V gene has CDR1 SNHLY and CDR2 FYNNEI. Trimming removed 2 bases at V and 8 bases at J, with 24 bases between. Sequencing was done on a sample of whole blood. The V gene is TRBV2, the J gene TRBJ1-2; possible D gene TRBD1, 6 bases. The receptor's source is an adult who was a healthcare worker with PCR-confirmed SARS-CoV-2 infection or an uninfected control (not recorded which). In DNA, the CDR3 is TGTGCCAGCAGTGAAACGATTTGGACAGAACGCAATTTAGGCTACACCTTC. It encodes CASSETIWTERNLGYTF.